The 14 T cell receptor beta chains reported below all come from one sample, sequenced in a study of cytotoxic CD8 clonotypes in ibrutinib-treated CLL. Repertoires were generated with immunoSEQ multiplex PCR, while TCRdb's copy carries only in-frame clones and drops some. Here the sample spans over 250,000 clones, about 72% being singletons. The specimen was PBMCs, collected at disease progression, from a patient treated with ibrutinib. The receptors originated from a human donor with chronic lymphocytic leukemia.

This clone was counted once. The chain combines TRBV6-5 with TRBJ2-5, with D uncertain. CDR3 length equals 13 residues. Trimming removed 6 bases at V and 7 bases at J, with 15 bases between. CDR1 MNHEY and CDR2 SVGAGI come from the germline V gene. CDR3 sequence (DNA): TGTGCCAGCAGCGGAGATGGCGGAGCGACCCAGTACTTC. This encodes CASSGDGGATQYF.

This chain connects TRBV7-2 to TRBJ2-7; no clear D. With 1 base removed from V and 0 bases from J, the gap between germline ends came to 16 bases. The CDR3 loop spans 17 amino acids. Per germline, CDR1 SGHTA and CDR2 FQGNSA. The CDR3 DNA reads TGTGCCAGCAGCTTAGGTCACTCCCGAGTAAGCTCCTACGAGCAGTACTTC. Encoded protein: CASSLGHSRVSSYEQYF.

The gene calls are TRBV4-3 and TRBJ2-3, with 8 positions matching TRBD1. Trimming at V came to 0 bases and at J to 6 bases, leaving 8 bases not matched to a gene. Per the germline V gene, CDR1 is LGHNA and CDR2 is YSLEER. This CDR3 is 16 amino acids long. The DNA for the CDR3 is TGCGCCAGCAGCCAAGACGACAGGGGAATGTTGGATACGCAGTATTTT. Its protein is CASSQDDRGMLDTQYF.

The chain links TRBV2 to TRBJ1-5; D unresolved. The germline V and J ends were trimmed by 3 bases and 4 bases, with 10 bases remaining between them. There are 14 residues in the CDR3. CDR1 and CDR2 (germline): SNHLY, FYNNEI. CDR3 residues: CASSDRQTNQPQHF. CDR3 sequence (DNA): TGTGCCAGCAGTGACAGGCAGACTAATCAGCCCCAGCATTTT.

The rearrangement joins TRBV6-5 to TRBJ2-7; no definite D call. The CDR3 has 13 residues. V dropped 2 bases and J dropped 2 bases, with 7 bases sitting between them. CDR1 and CDR2 from the germline V gene are MNHEY and SVGAGI. CDR3 DNA sequence: TGTGCCAGCAGTTACAATCATCCCTACGAGCAGTACTTC. Translating gives CASSYNHPYEQYF.

The V gene is TRBV7-2, the J gene TRBJ2-5; tentative D call: TRBD1 (6 bases). V gave up 5 bases and J gave up 2 bases, with 9 bases separating them. The V gene's germline CDR1 is SGHTA and CDR2 FQGNSA. This CDR3 comprises 13 residues. The CDR3 DNA sequence: TGTGCCAGCAGCGTTGGACAGCAAGAGACCCAGTACTTC. Translating gives CASSVGQQETQYF.

This clone was counted a few times. This chain uses TRBV28 with TRBJ1-1, with D unclear. The CDR3 is 12 amino acids. V was shortened by 6 bases and J by 0 bases, with 5 bases between the two germline ends. Germline V lookup: CDR1 MDHEN, CDR2 SYDVKM. The CDR3 sequence: CASRILNTEAFF. CDR3 coding DNA: TGTGCCAGCAGGATTTTGAACACTGAAGCTTTCTTT.

The chain is built from TRBV9 and TRBJ2-2, with D unclear. Trimming took 3 bases from V and 6 from J, leaving 6 bases between them. Germline V gene lookup returns CDR1 SGDLS and CDR2 YYNGEE. The CDR3 covers 12 residues. The CDR3 sequence: CASSGSSGELFF. The CDR3 region has the DNA TGTGCCAGCAGCGGAAGTTCCGGGGAGCTGTTTTTT.

The rearrangement links TRBV6-5 to TRBJ2-7; TRBD1 is a possible D gene (5 bases). The CDR3 consists of 13 residues. The ends were cut back, 6 bases at V and 6 bases at J, with 15 bases in the middle. Germline V gives CDR1 MNHEY, CDR2 SVGAGI. This chain's CDR3 is CASSPQGGVEQYF. The CDR3 coding sequence is TGTGCCAGCAGCCCCCAGGGTGGTGTCGAGCAGTACTTC.

The chain combines TRBV5-1 with TRBJ1-4; no definite D call. CDR3 length: 15 residues. With 4 bases removed from V and 0 bases from J, the gap between germline ends came to 10 bases. Germline CDR1 reads SGHRS; CDR2 reads YFSETQ. As DNA, the CDR3 is TGCGCCAGCAGCCTGCGACGTGCAACTAATGAAAAACTGTTTTTT. Translating it yields CASSLRRATNEKLFF.

The chain combines TRBV9 with TRBJ2-1; the D gene is possibly TRBD2 (6 bases). The CDR3 extends over 15 amino acids. Germline assignment: CDR1 SGDLS and CDR2 YYNGEE. The V end was cut by 0 bases, the J end by 4 bases, with 11 bases between. The CDR3 loop reads CASSVVGGEYNEQFF. The CDR3 nucleotides read TGTGCCAGCAGCGTAGTGGGGGGAGAATACAATGAGCAGTTCTTC.

The chain recombines TRBV4-2 with TRBJ1-2; D remains unclear. The CDR3 length is 14 residues. Trimming removed 4 bases at V and 4 bases at J, with 13 bases between. The germline CDR1 and CDR2 sequences are LGHNA and YNFKEQ. The CDR3 DNA is TGTGCCAGCAGCCCGTCCGGGGAGGTCTATGGCTACACCTTC. It is translated as CASSPSGEVYGYTF.

This clone was observed a handful of times. The chain carries TRBV4-1 and TRBJ2-7; no clear D. The CDR3 runs to 15 residues. Trimming stripped 0 bases from V and 2 bases from J, with 11 bases between. Per germline, CDR1 MGHRA and CDR2 YSYEKL. DNA for the CDR3: TGCGCCAGCAGCCAAGATAGGTTAGCTCCCTACGAGCAGTACTTC. Its translation is CASSQDRLAPYEQYF.

This clone was seen more than once but under ten times. The chain joins TRBV19 to TRBJ1-5, with D possibly matching TRBD1 (5 bases). The CDR3 totals 13 residues. Germline-derived CDR1 and CDR2 are LNHDA and SQIVND (reference sequence). Trimming took off 3 bases at V and 6 bases at J, with 9 bases between the two ends. The CDR3 region is CASSILRGQPQHF. CDR3 sequence (DNA): TGTGCCAGTAGTATCCTGAGGGGTCAGCCCCAGCATTTT.